Presented here are 31 T cell receptor beta chains from one specimen sequenced in a study of T cell responses to AZD1222 COVID-19 vaccine. Some clones are missing from TCRdb's copy, which holds only in-frame ones; the method was immunoSEQ multiplex PCR. The profile shows 150,000 to 250,000 clones, about 93% of them singletons. The sample here was peripheral blood, taken 28 days after the second AZD1222 dose. The origin of the receptors is an adult who received the AZD1222 COVID-19 vaccine.

The V gene is TRBV5-6, the J gene TRBJ1-2, with D perhaps matching TRBD1 (5 bases). The CDR3 spans 13 residues. Germline CDR1 SGHDT, CDR2 YYEEEE. Trimming stripped 0 bases from V and 4 bases from J, with 7 bases between. The CDR3 loop reads CASSLGRAYGYTF. CDR3 sequence (DNA): TGTGCCAGCAGCTTGGGCAGGGCCTATGGCTACACCTTC.

The chain employs TRBV6-1 and TRBJ1-5; maybe TRBD1 (6 bases). This CDR3 spans 17 amino acids. The ends were cut back, 2 bases at V and 0 bases at J, with 14 bases in the middle. Germline CDR1 is MNHNS and CDR2 is SASEGT. The CDR3 reads CASSERAGAYSNQPQHF. CDR3 bases: TGTGCCAGCAGTGAACGGGCAGGGGCTTATAGCAATCAGCCCCAGCATTTT.

The V gene is TRBV6-4, the J gene TRBJ1-5; D is ambiguous. Germline CDR1 and CDR2: MRHNA and SNTAGT. The ends were cut back, 6 bases at V and 4 bases at J, with 16 bases in the middle. This CDR3 has 15 amino acids. This chain's CDR3 is CASREEHGVNQPQHF. As DNA, the CDR3 is TGTGCCAGCAGAGAGGAGCACGGGGTAAATCAGCCCCAGCATTTT.

The rearrangement joins TRBV18 to TRBJ2-7; D gene unclear. The CDR3 is 12 amino acids. Deletions cut 2 bases from V and 1 base from J, with 3 bases between. The germline V gene encodes CDR1 KGHSH and CDR2 LQKENI. Here the CDR3 reads CASSPASYEQYF. The CDR3 nucleotides read TGTGCCAGCTCACCAGCTTCCTACGAGCAGTACTTC.

The chain joins TRBV6-5 to TRBJ1-5; no definite D call. The CDR3 has 13 amino acids. V was cut by 4 bases and J by 12 bases, with 16 bases left in between. Germline-derived CDR1 and CDR2 are MNHEY and SVGAGI. The CDR3 is CASSLGMYQSQHF. Here the CDR3 DNA reads TGTGCCAGCAGTTTGGGGATGTACCAAAGCCAGCATTTT.

The chain has TRBV5-1 and TRBJ1-3, with D hard to call. The germline gives CDR1 SGHRS, CDR2 YFSETQ. Deletions cut 0 bases from V and 2 bases from J, with 18 bases between. The CDR3 is made up of 18 amino acids. Written as DNA, the CDR3 is TGCGCCAGCAGCTTGGCCGTCTCGACCGGACGACCTGGAAACACCATATATTTT. As protein: CASSLAVSTGRPGNTIYF.

Only one count was recorded for this clone. The chain links TRBV7-9 to TRBJ1-6; no clear D gene. The CDR3 covers 15 residues. Per the germline V gene, CDR1 is SEHNR and CDR2 is FQNEAQ (reference sequence). V was pared by 10 bases and J by 9 bases, with 22 bases between. The CDR3 nucleotides are TGTGCCACCTCAAGGGAGAGGGCCTCGGGTTCACCCCTCCACTTT. Protein product: CATSRERASGSPLHF.

The genes are TRBV7-9 and TRBJ1-1; D not resolved. Germline values: CDR1 SEHNR, CDR2 FQNEAQ (reference sequence). V was cut by 0 bases and J by 3 bases, with 5 bases left in between. The CDR3 runs 13 residues. CDR3 sequence: CASSLALDTEAFF. CDR3 coding DNA: TGTGCCAGCAGCTTAGCATTAGACACTGAAGCTTTCTTT.

The rearrangement uses TRBV12-3 or TRBV12-4 and TRBJ2-5; weak D call: TRBD2 (6 bases). CDR3 length: 13 residues. V lost 5 bases and J lost 2, with 9 bases in between. The CDR3 here is CASSLRGQETQYF. The CDR3 region has the DNA TGTGCCAGCAGTCTCCGGGGGCAAGAGACCCAGTACTTC.

V gene TRBV3-1 (or the pseudogene TRBV3-2) combines with J gene TRBJ2-3; possibly TRBD1 or TRBD2 for D (5 bases each). The V gene lost 3 bases and the J gene lost 1 base, with 20 bases spanning the gap. Germline loops: CDR1 LGHDT, CDR2 YNNKEL (reference sequence). The CDR3 has 18 residues. CDR3 sequence: CASSQSGGSPIGTDTQYF. The CDR3 coding sequence is TGTGCCAGCAGCCAGAGTGGGGGTAGCCCTATTGGCACAGATACGCAGTATTTT.

V is TRBV7-2 and J is TRBJ2-2, with no clear D. Trimming removed 1 base at V and 7 bases at J, with 7 bases between. The CDR3 has 13 residues. Germline V gene data show CDR1 as SGHTA and CDR2 as FQGNSA. CDR3 loop: CASSLGGVGELFF. The CDR3 DNA reads as TGTGCCAGCAGCTTAGGTGGGGTCGGGGAGCTGTTTTTT.

The DNA for the CDR3 is TGTGCCAGCAGTTACACGAGGGCTGGTGGAAACACCATATATTTT. Translation gives CASSYTRAGGNTIYF. The chain joins TRBV6-5 to TRBJ1-3; D unresolved. The CDR3 covers 15 residues. V lost 2 bases and J lost 3, with 11 bases in between. CDR1 is MNHEY, CDR2 SVGAGI, per germline.

The chain uses TRBV9 and TRBJ2-1; 8 positions agree with TRBD1. The length of the CDR3 is 15 residues. From germline, CDR1 is SGDLS and CDR2 YYNGEE. After removal of 3 bases from V and 6 bases from J, the junction contained 8 bases not matched to a gene. CDR3 sequence reads: CASSGGTGRVNEQFF. CDR3 DNA: TGTGCCAGCAGCGGAGGGACAGGTCGTGTCAATGAGCAGTTCTTC. The full variable domain, with the rest looked up from reference TRBV9 and TRBJ2-1, is DSGVTQTPKHLITATGQRVTLRCSPRSGDLSVYWYQQSLDQGLQFLIQYYNGEERAKGNILERFSAQQFPDLHSELNLSSLELGDSALYFCASSGGTGRVNEQFFGPGTRLTVL.

This sequence joins TRBV24-1 and TRBJ2-5; 7 bases line up with TRBD1. The V segment lost 6 bases and the J segment 2 bases; nucleotides outside the gene matches: 5. The CDR3 length is 14 residues. The germline gives CDR1 KGHDR, CDR2 SFDVKD. The DNA for the CDR3 is TGTGCCACCAGTAGGGACAGCCTTCAAGAGACCCAGTACTTC. Amino acid sequence: CATSRDSLQETQYF.

This rearrangement joins TRBV6-4 to TRBJ2-1; D might be TRBD2 (7 bases). CDR3 length equals 14 residues. The germline V and J ends were trimmed by 3 bases and 8 bases, with 14 bases remaining between them. Germline V gene data show CDR1 as MRHNA and CDR2 as SNTAGT. CDR3 sequence reads: CASSETGGRDEQFF. The DNA of the CDR3 is TGTGCCAGCAGTGAGACGGGGGGCCGGGATGAGCAGTTCTTC.

The DNA for the CDR3 is TGTGCCAGTAGTAAAGGGGACATGTCCTACAATGAGCAGTTCTTC. It encodes CASSKGDMSYNEQFF. The chain employs TRBV19 and TRBJ2-1; possibly TRBD1 for D (6 bases). CDR1 and CDR2 from the germline V gene are LNHDA and SQIVND (reference sequence). V dropped 4 bases and J dropped 1 base, with 11 bases sitting between them. This CDR3 has 15 residues.

This chain links TRBV3-1 (or the pseudogene TRBV3-2) with TRBJ1-1; D is unclear. The CDR3 is made up of 16 amino acids. With 6 bases removed from V and 5 bases from J, the gap between germline ends came to 22 bases. Germline CDR1 reads LGHDT; CDR2 reads YNNKEL (reference sequence). CDR3 coding DNA: TGTGCCAGCAGTTTCGCCGCCCCGGGTAGATTGACTGAAGCTTTCTTT. Translated: CASSFAAPGRLTEAFF.

The CDR3 coding sequence is TGTGCCAGCAGTTACTCGAGGGGAAAACTGTTTTTT. Translated: CASSYSRGKLFF. This rearrangement joins TRBV6-2 or TRBV6-3 to TRBJ1-4, with D possibly TRBD1 on 5 matching bases. The ends were cut back, 0 bases at V and 10 bases at J, with 6 bases in the middle. The germline V gene encodes CDR1 MNHEY and CDR2 SVGEGT. This CDR3 has 12 residues.

The rearrangement uses TRBV18 and TRBJ2-5; 8 bases match TRBD1. CDR1 and CDR2 (germline): KGHSH, LQKENI. Trimming cost V 5 bases and J 1 base; bases outside gene matches: 6. The CDR3 has 15 residues. Here the CDR3 reads CASSTGTGSQETQYF. The DNA for the CDR3 is TGTGCCAGCTCAACCGGGACAGGCTCCCAAGAGACCCAGTACTTC.

The chain is built from TRBV6-2 or TRBV6-3 and TRBJ2-7; D unclear. This CDR3 has 13 amino acids. The V gene's germline CDR1 is MNHEY and CDR2 SVGEGT. V lost 5 bases and J 2 bases, leaving 10 bases between the germline ends. CDR3 in amino acids: CASSALGAYEQYF. CDR3 DNA sequence: TGTGCCAGCAGTGCTCTCGGAGCCTACGAGCAGTACTTC.

V is TRBV18 and J is TRBJ2-2; tentative D call: TRBD1 (6 bases). The CDR3 loop spans 17 amino acids. CDR1 and CDR2 (germline): KGHSH, LQKENI. The germline V and J ends were trimmed by 8 bases and 4 bases, with 23 bases remaining between them. The CDR3 is CASRSRDTDWRTGELFF. In DNA, the CDR3 is TGTGCCAGCCGAAGCCGGGACACGGATTGGCGCACCGGGGAGCTGTTTTTT.

This chain uses TRBV9 with TRBJ2-7; 7 nucleotides match TRBD1. The V and J ends lost 4 bases and 2 bases, in that order; junction bases with no gene match: 9. The germline gives CDR1 SGDLS, CDR2 YYNGEE. This CDR3 has 15 residues. Written as DNA, the CDR3 is TGTGCCAGCAGCCAAGGACAGGTTCCCGCCTACGAGCAGTACTTC. Protein product: CASSQGQVPAYEQYF.

This sequence joins TRBV11-2 and TRBJ2-7; 9 bases line up with TRBD1. Per germline, CDR1 SGHAT and CDR2 FQNNGV. CDR3 length: 12 residues. V trimming: 5 bases; J trimming: 6 bases; junction bases outside the gene matches: 2. This CDR3 is CASSTTGGEQYF. The DNA for the CDR3 is TGTGCCAGCAGCACGACAGGGGGCGAGCAGTACTTC.

The chain is built from TRBV2 and TRBJ2-5, with D perhaps TRBD1 or TRBD2 (6 bases each). V was cut by 8 bases and J by 3 bases, with 13 bases left in between. The CDR3 is made up of 13 amino acids. Germline V gene data show CDR1 as SNHLY and CDR2 as FYNNEI. CDR3: CASRWGAKETQYF. The CDR3 DNA reads TGTGCCAGCCGTTGGGGGGCGAAAGAGACCCAGTACTTC.

The chain combines TRBV2 with TRBJ1-2; tentatively, D is TRBD1 (6 bases). This CDR3 has 13 amino acids. The germline gives CDR1 SNHLY, CDR2 FYNNEI. Trimming cost V 1 base and J 7 bases, with 10 bases left between them. The CDR3 loop reads CASSEGQGRGYTF. The CDR3 bases are TGTGCCAGCAGTGAAGGGCAGGGGCGTGGCTACACCTTC.

The J gene is TRBJ1-6, the V gene TRBV2, with D hard to call. V lost 7 bases and J 2 bases, leaving 9 bases between the germline ends. CDR1 is SNHLY, CDR2 FYNNEI, per germline. CDR3 length equals 14 residues. CDR3 in DNA: TGTGCCAGCATGTGGCAGGCCTATAATTCACCCCTCCACTTT. Translating gives CASMWQAYNSPLHF.

The chain combines TRBV19 with TRBJ1-2; possible D gene TRBD1, 5 bases. The CDR3 is 16 residues long. CDR1 and CDR2 from the germline V gene are LNHDA and SQIVND (reference sequence). Trimming left V 7 bases short and J 5 bases short, with 23 bases between. The CDR3 is CASTRPGATPGYGYTF. The DNA for the CDR3 is TGTGCCAGTACTCGCCCCGGGGCCACCCCGGGATATGGCTACACCTTC.

The chain is built from TRBV12-5 and TRBJ1-4, with 10 bases fitting TRBD1. V dropped 1 base and J dropped 7; count of bases not matched to a gene: 3. The CDR3 runs 15 residues. Germline V lookup: CDR1 LGHNT, CDR2 FRNRAP. The CDR3 loop is CASGLGDRGGEKLFF. The CDR3 coding sequence is TGTGCTAGTGGTTTGGGGGACAGGGGAGGTGAAAAACTGTTTTTT.

The chain couples TRBV12-3 or TRBV12-4 to TRBJ1-5; D uncertain. V lost 7 bases and J lost 4, with 11 bases in between. This CDR3 region has 13 residues. CDR3: CASNLDRNQPQHF. DNA of the CDR3: TGTGCCAGCAATCTTGACCGGAATCAGCCCCAGCATTTT.

The J gene is TRBJ1-2, the V gene TRBV6-4; the match to TRBD1 covers 8 bases. J was trimmed by 4 bases and V by 5 bases; bases with no gene match: 9. The germline V gene encodes CDR1 MRHNA and CDR2 SNTAGT. This CDR3 contains 15 residues. CDR3 amino acids: CASSTGQGDIYGYTF. In DNA, the CDR3 is TGTGCCAGCAGTACCGGACAGGGCGATATCTATGGCTACACCTTC.

V usage is TRBV27 and J usage is TRBJ2-1; D not certain. The germline V gene encodes CDR1 MNHEY and CDR2 SMNVEV (reference sequence). V gave up 4 bases and J gave up 4 bases, with 8 bases separating them. This CDR3 is 13 amino acids long. The CDR3 DNA reads TGTGCCAGCAGTTGGTCCGTTTACAATGAGCAGTTCTTC. Protein product: CASSWSVYNEQFF.